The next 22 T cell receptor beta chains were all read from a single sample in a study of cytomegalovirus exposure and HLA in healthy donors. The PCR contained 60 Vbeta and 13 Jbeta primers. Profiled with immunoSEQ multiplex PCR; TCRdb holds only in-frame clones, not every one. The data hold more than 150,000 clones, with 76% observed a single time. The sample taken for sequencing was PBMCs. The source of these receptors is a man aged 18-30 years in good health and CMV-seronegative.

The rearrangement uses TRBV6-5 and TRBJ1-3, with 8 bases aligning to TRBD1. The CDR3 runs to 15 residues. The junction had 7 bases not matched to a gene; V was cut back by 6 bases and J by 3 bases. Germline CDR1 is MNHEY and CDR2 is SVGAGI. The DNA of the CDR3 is TGTGCCAGCAGCCGGACAGGGAAGGGTGGAAACACCATATATTTT. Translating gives CASSRTGKGGNTIYF.

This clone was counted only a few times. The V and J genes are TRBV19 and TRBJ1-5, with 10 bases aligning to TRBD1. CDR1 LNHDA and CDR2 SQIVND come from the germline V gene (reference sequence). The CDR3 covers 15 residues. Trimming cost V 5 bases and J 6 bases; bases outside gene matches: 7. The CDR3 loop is CASSGPGQGTQPQHF. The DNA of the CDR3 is TGTGCCAGTAGTGGACCGGGACAGGGGACTCAGCCCCAGCATTTT.

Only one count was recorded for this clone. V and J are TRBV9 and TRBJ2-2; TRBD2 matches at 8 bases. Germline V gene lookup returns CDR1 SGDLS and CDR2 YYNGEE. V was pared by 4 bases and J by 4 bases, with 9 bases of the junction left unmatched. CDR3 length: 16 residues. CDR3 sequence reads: CASSISGTRITGELFF. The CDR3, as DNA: TGTGCCAGCAGCATATCCGGGACTAGGATCACCGGGGAGCTGTTTTTT.

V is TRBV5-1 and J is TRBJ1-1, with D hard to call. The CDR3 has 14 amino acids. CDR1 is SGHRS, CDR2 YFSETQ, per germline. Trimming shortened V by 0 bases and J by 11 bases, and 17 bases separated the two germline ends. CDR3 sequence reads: CASSLGDGPRGAFF. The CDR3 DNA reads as TGCGCCAGCAGCTTGGGCGACGGACCCCGCGGGGCTTTCTTT.

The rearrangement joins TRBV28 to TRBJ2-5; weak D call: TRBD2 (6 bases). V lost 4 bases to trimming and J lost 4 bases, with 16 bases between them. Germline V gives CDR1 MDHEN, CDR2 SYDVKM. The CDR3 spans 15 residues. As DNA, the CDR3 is TGTGCCAGCAGTTCTACCGGACGGGGGATAGAGACCCAGTACTTC. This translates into CASSSTGRGIETQYF.

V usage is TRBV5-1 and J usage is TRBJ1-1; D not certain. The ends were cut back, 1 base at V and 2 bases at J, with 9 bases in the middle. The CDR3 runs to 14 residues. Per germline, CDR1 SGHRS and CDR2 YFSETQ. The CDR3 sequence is CASSLPRTNTEAFF. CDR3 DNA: TGCGCCAGCAGCTTGCCCAGGACTAACACTGAAGCTTTCTTT.

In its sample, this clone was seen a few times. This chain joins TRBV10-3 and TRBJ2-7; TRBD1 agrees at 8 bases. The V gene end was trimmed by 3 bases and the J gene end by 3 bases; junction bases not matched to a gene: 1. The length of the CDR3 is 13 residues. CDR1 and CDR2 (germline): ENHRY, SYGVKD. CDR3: CAISEGQGYEQYF. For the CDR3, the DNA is TGTGCCATCAGTGAAGGACAGGGCTACGAGCAGTACTTC.

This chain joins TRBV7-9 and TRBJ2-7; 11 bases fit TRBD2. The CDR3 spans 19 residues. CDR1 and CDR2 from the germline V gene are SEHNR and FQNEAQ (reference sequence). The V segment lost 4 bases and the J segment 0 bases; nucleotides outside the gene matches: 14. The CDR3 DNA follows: TGTGCCAGCAGCTCCCCCCGGGGGACTAGCGGATCAAACTCCTACGAGCAGTACTTC. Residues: CASSSPRGTSGSNSYEQYF. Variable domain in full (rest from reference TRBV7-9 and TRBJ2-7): DTGVSQNPRHKITKRGQNVTFRCDPISEHNRLYWYRQTLGQGPEFLTYFQNEAQLEKSRLLSDRFSAERPKGSFSTLEIQRTEQGDSAMYLCASSSPRGTSGSNSYEQYFGPGTRLTVT.

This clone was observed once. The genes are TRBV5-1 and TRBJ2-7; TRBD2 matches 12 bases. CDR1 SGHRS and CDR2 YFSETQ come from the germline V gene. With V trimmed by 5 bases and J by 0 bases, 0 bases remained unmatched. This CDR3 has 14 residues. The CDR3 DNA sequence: TGCGCCAGCAGGACTAGCGGGAGCTCCTACGAGCAGTACTTC. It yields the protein CASRTSGSSYEQYF. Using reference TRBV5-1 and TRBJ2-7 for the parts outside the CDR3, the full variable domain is KAGVTQTPRYLIKTRGQQVTLSCSPISGHRSVSWYQQTPGQGLQFLFEYFSETQRNKGNFPGRFSGRQFSNSRSEMNVSTLELGDSALYLCASRTSGSSYEQYFGPGTRLTVT.

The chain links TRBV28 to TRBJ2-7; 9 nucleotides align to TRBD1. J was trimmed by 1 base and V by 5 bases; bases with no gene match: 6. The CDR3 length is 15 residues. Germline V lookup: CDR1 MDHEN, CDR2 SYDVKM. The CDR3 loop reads CASSRSTGGSYEQYF. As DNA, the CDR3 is TGTGCCAGCAGTCGTTCGACAGGGGGGTCCTACGAGCAGTACTTC.

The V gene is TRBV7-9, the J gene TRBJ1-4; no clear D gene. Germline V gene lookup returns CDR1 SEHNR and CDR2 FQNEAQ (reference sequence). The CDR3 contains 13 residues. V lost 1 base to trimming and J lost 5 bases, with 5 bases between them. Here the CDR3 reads CASSLGGNEKLFF. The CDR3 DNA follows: TGTGCCAGCAGCTTAGGAGGGAATGAAAAACTGTTTTTT.

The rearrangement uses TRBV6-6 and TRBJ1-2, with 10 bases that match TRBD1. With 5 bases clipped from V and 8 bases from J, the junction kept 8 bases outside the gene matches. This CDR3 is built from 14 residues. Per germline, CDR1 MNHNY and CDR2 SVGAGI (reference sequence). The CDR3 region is CASSPGTGALGYTF. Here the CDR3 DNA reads TGTGCCAGCAGTCCAGGGACAGGGGCTCTGGGCTACACCTTC.

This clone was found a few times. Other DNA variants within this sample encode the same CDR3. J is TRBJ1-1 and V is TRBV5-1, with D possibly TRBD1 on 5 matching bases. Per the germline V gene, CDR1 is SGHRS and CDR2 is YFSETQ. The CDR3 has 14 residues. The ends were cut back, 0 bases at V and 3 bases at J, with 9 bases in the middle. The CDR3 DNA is TGCGCCAGCAGCTTGGGCCAGGGATACACTGAAGCTTTCTTT. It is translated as CASSLGQGYTEAFF. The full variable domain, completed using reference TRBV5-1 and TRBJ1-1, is KAGVTQTPRYLIKTRGQQVTLSCSPISGHRSVSWYQQTPGQGLQFLFEYFSETQRNKGNFPGRFSGRQFSNSRSEMNVSTLELGDSALYLCASSLGQGYTEAFFGQGTRLTVV.

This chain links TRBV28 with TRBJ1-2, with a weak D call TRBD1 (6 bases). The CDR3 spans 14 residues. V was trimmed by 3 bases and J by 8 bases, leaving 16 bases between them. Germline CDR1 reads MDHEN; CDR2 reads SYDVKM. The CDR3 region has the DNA TGTGCCAGCAGTTTTGGGGGACCGAGGGGGGGCTACACCTTC. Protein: CASSFGGPRGGYTF.

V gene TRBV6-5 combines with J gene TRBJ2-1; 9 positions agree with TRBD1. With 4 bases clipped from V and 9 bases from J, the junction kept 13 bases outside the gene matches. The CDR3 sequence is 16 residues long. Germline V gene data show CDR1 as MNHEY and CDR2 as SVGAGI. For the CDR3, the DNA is TGTGCCAGCAGTTTCCAAACCGGGACAGGGATCACTGAGCAGTTCTTC. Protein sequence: CASSFQTGTGITEQFF.

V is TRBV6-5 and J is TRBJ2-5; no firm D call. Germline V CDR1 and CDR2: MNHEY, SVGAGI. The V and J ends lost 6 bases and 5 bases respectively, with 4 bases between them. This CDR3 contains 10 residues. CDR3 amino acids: CASREETQYF. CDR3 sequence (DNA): TGTGCCAGCAGGGAGGAGACCCAGTACTTC.

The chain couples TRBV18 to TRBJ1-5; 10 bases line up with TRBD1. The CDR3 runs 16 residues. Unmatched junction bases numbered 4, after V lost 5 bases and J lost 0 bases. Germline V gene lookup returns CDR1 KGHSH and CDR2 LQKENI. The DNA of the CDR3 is TGTGCCAGCTCAACAGGGACAGGGGATAGCAATCAGCCCCAGCATTTT. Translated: CASSTGTGDSNQPQHF.

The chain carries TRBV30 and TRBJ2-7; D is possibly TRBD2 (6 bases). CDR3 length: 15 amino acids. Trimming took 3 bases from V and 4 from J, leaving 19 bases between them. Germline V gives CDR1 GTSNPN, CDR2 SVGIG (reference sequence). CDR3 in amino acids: CAWSGVGTPLYEQYF. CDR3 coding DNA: TGTGCCTGGAGCGGGGTAGGGACTCCACTTTACGAGCAGTACTTC.

The CDR3 DNA follows: TGTGCCTGGACGACCAACTACCGTACCGGGGAGCTGTTTTTT. It specifies CAWTTNYRTGELFF. The V call is TRBV30, the J call TRBJ2-2; D is unresolved. CDR1 and CDR2 from the germline V gene are GTSNPN and SVGIG (reference sequence). V was clipped by 4 bases and J by 5 bases, with 14 bases between them. The CDR3 covers 14 residues. Full variable domain (remainder filled in from reference TRBV30 and TRBJ2-2): SQTIHQWPATLVQPVGSPLSLECTVEGTSNPNLYWYRQAAGRGLQLLFYSVGIGQISSEVPQNLSASRPQDRQFILSSKKLLLSDSGFYLCAWTTNYRTGELFFGEGSRLTVL.

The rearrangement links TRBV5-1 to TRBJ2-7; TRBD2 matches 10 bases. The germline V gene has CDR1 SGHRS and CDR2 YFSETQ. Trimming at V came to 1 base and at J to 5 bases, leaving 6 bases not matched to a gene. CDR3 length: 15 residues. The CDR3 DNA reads TGCGCCAGCAGCTTGATTAGCGGGAGGCTTCACGAGCAGTACTTC. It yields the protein CASSLISGRLHEQYF.

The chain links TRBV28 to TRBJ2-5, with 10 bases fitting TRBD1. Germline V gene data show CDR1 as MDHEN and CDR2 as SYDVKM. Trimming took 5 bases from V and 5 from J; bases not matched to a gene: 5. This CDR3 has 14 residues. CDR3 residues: CASSPTGGAETQYF. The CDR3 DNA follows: TGTGCCAGCAGTCCGACAGGGGGCGCGGAGACCCAGTACTTC.

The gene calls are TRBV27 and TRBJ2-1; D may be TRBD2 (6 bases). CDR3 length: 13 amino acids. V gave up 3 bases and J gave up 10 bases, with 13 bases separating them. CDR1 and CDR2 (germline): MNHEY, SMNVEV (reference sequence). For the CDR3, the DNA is TGTGCCAGCAGTTTGGCGGGACGGGAAGAGCAGTTCTTC. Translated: CASSLAGREEQFF.